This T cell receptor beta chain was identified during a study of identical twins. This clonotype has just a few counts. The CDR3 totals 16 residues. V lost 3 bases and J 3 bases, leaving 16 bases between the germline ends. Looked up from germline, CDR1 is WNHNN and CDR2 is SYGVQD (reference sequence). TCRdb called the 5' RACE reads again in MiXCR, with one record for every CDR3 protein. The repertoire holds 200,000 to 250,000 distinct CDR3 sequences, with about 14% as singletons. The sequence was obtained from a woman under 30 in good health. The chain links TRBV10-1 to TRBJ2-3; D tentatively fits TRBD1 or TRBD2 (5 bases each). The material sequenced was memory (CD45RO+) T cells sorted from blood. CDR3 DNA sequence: TGCGCCAGCAGTGAACCGGGACCCCTGGGGACAGATACGCAGTATTTT. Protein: CASSEPGPLGTDTQYF.